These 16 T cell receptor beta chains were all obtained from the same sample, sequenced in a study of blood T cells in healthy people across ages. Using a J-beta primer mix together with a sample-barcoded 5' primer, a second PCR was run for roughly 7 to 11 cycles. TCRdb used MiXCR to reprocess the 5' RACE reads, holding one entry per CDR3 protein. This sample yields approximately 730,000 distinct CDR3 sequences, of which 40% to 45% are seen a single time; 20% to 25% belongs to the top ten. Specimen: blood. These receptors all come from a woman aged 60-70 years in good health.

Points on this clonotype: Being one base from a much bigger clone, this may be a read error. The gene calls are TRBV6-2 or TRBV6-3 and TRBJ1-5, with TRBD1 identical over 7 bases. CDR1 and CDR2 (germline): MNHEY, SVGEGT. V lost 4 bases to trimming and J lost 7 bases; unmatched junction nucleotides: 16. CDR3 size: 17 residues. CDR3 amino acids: CASSSTISRDSKQPQHF. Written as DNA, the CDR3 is TGTGCCAGCAGTTCCACTATTTCCCGGGACAGTAAGCAGCCCCAGCATTTT.

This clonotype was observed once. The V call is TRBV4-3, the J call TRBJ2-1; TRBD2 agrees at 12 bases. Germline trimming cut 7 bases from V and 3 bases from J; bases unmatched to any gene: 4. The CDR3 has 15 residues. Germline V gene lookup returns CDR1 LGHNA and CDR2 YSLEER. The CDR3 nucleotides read TGCGCCAGCAACCGACTAGCGGGAGACTACAATGAGCAGTTCTTC. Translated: CASNRLAGDYNEQFF.

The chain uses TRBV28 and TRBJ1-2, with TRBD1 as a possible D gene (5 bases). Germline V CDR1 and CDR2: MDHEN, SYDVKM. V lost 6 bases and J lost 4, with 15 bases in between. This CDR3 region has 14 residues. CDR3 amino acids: CASRNGAIGYGYTF. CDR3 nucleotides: TGTGCCAGCAGGAATGGGGCGATAGGCTATGGCTACACCTTC.

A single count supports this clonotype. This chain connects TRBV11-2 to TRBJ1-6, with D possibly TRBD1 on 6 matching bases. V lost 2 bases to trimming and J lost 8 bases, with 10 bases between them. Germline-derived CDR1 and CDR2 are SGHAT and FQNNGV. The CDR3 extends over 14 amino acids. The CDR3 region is CASSLIRGDSPLHF. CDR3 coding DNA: TGTGCCAGCAGCTTAATCAGGGGTGATTCACCCCTCCACTTT.

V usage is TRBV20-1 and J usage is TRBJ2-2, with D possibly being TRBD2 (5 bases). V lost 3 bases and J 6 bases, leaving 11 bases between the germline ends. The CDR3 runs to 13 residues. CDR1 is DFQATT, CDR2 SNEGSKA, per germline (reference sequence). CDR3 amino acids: CSARHLASGELFF. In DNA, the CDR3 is TGCAGTGCTAGGCATCTAGCTTCCGGGGAGCTGTTTTTT.

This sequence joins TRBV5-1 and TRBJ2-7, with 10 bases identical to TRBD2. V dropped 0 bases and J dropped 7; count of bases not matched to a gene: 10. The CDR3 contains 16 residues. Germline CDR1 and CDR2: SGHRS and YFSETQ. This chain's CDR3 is CASSLGLAGEIDEQYF. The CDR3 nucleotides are TGCGCCAGCAGCTTGGGGCTAGCGGGGGAGATTGATGAGCAGTACTTC.

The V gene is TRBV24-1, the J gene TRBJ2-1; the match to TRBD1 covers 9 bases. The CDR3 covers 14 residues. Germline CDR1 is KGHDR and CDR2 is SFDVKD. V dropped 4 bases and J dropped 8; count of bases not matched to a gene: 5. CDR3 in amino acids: CATSDRTGDDEQFF. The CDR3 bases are TGTGCCACCAGTGACCGGACAGGGGATGATGAGCAGTTCTTC.

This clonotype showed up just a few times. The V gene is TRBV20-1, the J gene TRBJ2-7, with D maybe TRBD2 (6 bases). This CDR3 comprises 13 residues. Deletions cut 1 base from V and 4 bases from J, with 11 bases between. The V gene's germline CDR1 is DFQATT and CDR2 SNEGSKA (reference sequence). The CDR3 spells CSARVGSRYEQYF. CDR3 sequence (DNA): TGCAGTGCTAGAGTCGGGAGTCGATACGAGCAGTACTTC.

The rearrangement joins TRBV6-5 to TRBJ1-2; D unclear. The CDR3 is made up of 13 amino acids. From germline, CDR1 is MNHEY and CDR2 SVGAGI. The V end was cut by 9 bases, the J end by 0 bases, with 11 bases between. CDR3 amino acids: CASMDWTNYGYTF. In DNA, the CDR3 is TGTGCCAGTATGGACTGGACTAACTATGGCTACACCTTC.

The CDR3 sequence: CASIGGTDTQYF. CDR3 sequence (DNA): TGTGCCAGCATCGGTGGCACAGATACGCAGTATTTT. V gene TRBV2 combines with J gene TRBJ2-3; no clear D. V was pared by 7 bases and J by 1 base, with 6 bases between. Germline CDR1 and CDR2: SNHLY and FYNNEI. The CDR3 extends over 12 amino acids.

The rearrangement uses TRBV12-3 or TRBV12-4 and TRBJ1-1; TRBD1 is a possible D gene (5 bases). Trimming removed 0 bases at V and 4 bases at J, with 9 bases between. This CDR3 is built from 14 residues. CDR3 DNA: TGTGCCAGCAGTTTAGCCGGGGGTAGCACTGAAGCTTTCTTT. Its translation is CASSLAGGSTEAFF.

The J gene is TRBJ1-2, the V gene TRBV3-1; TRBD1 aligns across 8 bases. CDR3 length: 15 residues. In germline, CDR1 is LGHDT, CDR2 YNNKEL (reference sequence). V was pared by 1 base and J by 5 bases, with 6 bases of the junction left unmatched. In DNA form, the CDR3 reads TGTGCCAGCAGCCAAGGTGCCGGGACAGGTTATGGCTACACCTTC. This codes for CASSQGAGTGYGYTF.

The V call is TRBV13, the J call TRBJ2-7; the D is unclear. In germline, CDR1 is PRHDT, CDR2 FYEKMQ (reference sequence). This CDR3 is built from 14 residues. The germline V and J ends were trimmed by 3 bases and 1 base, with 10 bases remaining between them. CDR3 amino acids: CASSLRITSYEQYF. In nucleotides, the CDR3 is TGTGCCAGCAGCTTGAGAATCACATCCTACGAGCAGTACTTC.

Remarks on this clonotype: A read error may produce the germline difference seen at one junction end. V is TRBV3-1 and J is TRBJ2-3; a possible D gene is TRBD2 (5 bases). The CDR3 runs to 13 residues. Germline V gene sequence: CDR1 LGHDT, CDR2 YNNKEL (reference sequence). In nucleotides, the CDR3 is TGTGCCTGCAGCCAAGGAGGCCCAGATACGCAGTATTTT. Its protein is CACSQGGPDTQYF.

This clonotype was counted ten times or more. The CDR3, as DNA: TGCAGCGTTGAGATCCTAGCGGGGATATACAATGAGCAGTTCTTC. It yields the protein CSVEILAGIYNEQFF. The chain has TRBV29-1 and TRBJ2-1; 9 bases line up with TRBD2. Trimming took 3 bases from V and 4 from J; bases not matched to a gene: 7. The CDR3 contains 15 residues. Looked up from germline, CDR1 is SQVTM and CDR2 is ANQGSEA.

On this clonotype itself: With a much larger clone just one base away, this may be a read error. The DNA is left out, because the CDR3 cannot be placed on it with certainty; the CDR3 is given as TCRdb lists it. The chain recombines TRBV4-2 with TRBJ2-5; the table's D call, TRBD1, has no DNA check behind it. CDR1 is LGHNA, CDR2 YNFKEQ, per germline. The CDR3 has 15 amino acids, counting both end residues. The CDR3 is CASSQKYVGRETQYF.